Presented here are 16 T cell receptor beta chains from one specimen sequenced in a study of T cells in Graves' hyperthyroidism and ophthalmopathy. RNA transcripts gave rise to amplified TCR beta CDR3 regions. Carried out on the TCR CDR3, a first-round RT-PCR used the HTBI primer set. Each CDR3 protein is one row after TCRdb ran MiXCR on the multiplex PCR reads. The repertoire consists of about 260,000 distinct CDR3 sequences, with around 25% occurring once and the leading ten covering about 30%. Specimen: blood. These receptors were obtained from a man aged 35 to 55 with Graves' hyperthyroidism that later progressed to Graves' ophthalmopathy.

This clonotype was seen at least ten times. The chain recombines TRBV19 with TRBJ1-2; D might be TRBD1 (6 bases). The CDR3 is 14 residues long. Trimming pared 5 bases from V and 2 bases from J, leaving 12 bases between. Germline V gene sequence: CDR1 LNHDA, CDR2 SQIVND (reference sequence). In nucleotides, the CDR3 is TGTGCCAGTAGTCTGGACAGATGGAACTATGGCTACACCTTC. Translated: CASSLDRWNYGYTF. Variable domain in full (rest from reference TRBV19 and TRBJ1-2): DGGITQSPKYLFRKEGQNVTLSCEQNLNHDAMYWYRQDPGQGLRLIYYSQIVNDFQKGDIAEGYSVSREKKESFPLTVTSAQKNPTAFYLCASSLDRWNYGYTFGSGTRLTVV.

This clonotype was observed many times. The chain recombines TRBV28 with TRBJ2-2; TRBD1 might be the D (6 bases). This CDR3 comprises 13 residues. Trimming shortened V by 4 bases and J by 5 bases, and 8 bases separated the two germline ends. Per germline, CDR1 MDHEN and CDR2 SYDVKM. The DNA of the CDR3 is TGTGCCAGCAGTTCCCAGGGGACCGGGGAGCTGTTTTTT. Amino acid sequence: CASSSQGTGELFF.

In this sample, this clonotype turned up many times. V gene TRBV19 combines with J gene TRBJ2-7, with a possible D match to TRBD1 (6 bases). Per germline, CDR1 LNHDA and CDR2 SQIVND (reference sequence). This CDR3 spans 12 amino acids. Trimming removed 7 bases from V and 5 bases from J, with 12 bases in between. CDR3 nucleotides: TGTGCCAGTACCGACAGGTTTAACGAGCAGTACTTC. It translates to CASTDRFNEQYF.

This clonotype has at least ten counts. The chain couples TRBV6-1 to TRBJ1-2, with D tentatively TRBD1 (6 bases). Trimming cost V 1 base and J 5 bases, with 11 bases left between them. The CDR3 runs to 14 residues. The germline V gene encodes CDR1 MNHNS and CDR2 SASEGT. CDR3 amino acids: CASSEVGRGYGYTF. DNA of the CDR3: TGTGCCAGCAGTGAAGTGGGCAGGGGTTATGGCTACACCTTC.

This clonotype was recorded at least ten times. The chain couples TRBV5-1 to TRBJ2-4; D unclear. The CDR3 is 14 residues long. The V end lost 0 bases, the J end lost 0 bases, and 4 bases lay between the germline ends. CDR1 is SGHRS, CDR2 YFSETQ, per germline. As DNA, the CDR3 is TGCGCCAGCAGCTTGGAAATAGCCAAAAACATTCAGTACTTC. The encoded protein is CASSLEIAKNIQYF.

This clonotype was picked up many times. The gene calls are TRBV7-2 and TRBJ2-5; no reliable D call. With 4 bases removed from V and 4 bases from J, the gap between germline ends came to 19 bases. This CDR3 has 16 residues. Germline V gives CDR1 SGHTA, CDR2 FQGNSA. The CDR3, as DNA: TGTGCCAGCAGCTCGGAAATCCGGGCCCCTCGAGAGACCCAGTACTTC. This translates into CASSSEIRAPRETQYF. The full variable domain, rest sourced from reference TRBV7-2 and TRBJ2-5, is GAGVSQSPSNKVTEKGKDVELRCDPISGHTALYWYRQSLGQGLEFLIYFQGNSAPDKSGLPSDRFSAERTGGSVSTLTIQRTQQEDSAVYLCASSSEIRAPRETQYFGPGTRLLVL.

This chain links TRBV11-2 with TRBJ2-7; possible D gene TRBD1, 5 bases. Germline CDR1 and CDR2: SGHAT and FQNNGV. The CDR3 has 16 amino acids. The V and J ends lost 2 bases and 0 bases respectively, with 14 bases between them. For the CDR3, the DNA is TGTGCCAGCAGCTTATGGCCGGACAAATTCTCCTACGAGCAGTACTTC. It yields the protein CASSLWPDKFSYEQYF.

This clonotype was detected ten times or more. The rearrangement links TRBV28 to TRBJ2-7; 9 bases align to TRBD1. V lost 3 bases and J lost 3; bases outside the gene matches: 6. The CDR3 spans 15 residues. CDR1 and CDR2 from the germline V gene are MDHEN and SYDVKM. The CDR3 DNA follows: TGTGCCAGCAGTTTGTGGGGACAGGGCAGCTACGAGCAGTACTTC. It yields the protein CASSLWGQGSYEQYF.

This clonotype was seen only a few times. Just one base apart from a much larger clone, this may be a read error. CDR3 sequence (DNA): TGTGCCGGTAGGCTCGACAGGGGGCGCGGGATCCACTATGGCTACACCTTC. Amino acids: CAGRLDRGRGIHYGYTF. This chain joins TRBV19 and TRBJ1-2; 10 positions agree with TRBD1. Looked up from germline, CDR1 is LNHDA and CDR2 is SQIVND (reference sequence). The CDR3 has 17 amino acids.

The chain recombines TRBV7-8 with TRBJ2-5, with 7 bases identical to TRBD1. The CDR3 loop spans 14 amino acids. V shed 2 bases, J shed 8 bases, and the junction held 8 bases outside the gene matches. Looked up from germline, CDR1 is SGHVS and CDR2 is FQNEAQ. CDR3: CASSLPAAGGTQYF. DNA of the CDR3: TGTGCCAGCAGCTTACCGGCGGCAGGGGGTACCCAGTACTTC.

The CDR3 DNA reads TGTGCCACCAGCCTACTAGCGGAACAAGAGACCCAGTACTTC. It codes for CATSLLAEQETQYF. This chain connects TRBV15 to TRBJ2-5; 8 bases are a match to TRBD2. The CDR3 runs to 14 residues. The V gene end was trimmed by 5 bases and the J gene end by 2 bases; junction bases not matched to a gene: 4. Germline loops: CDR1 LNHNV, CDR2 YYDKDF (reference sequence).

This clonotype was recorded many times. It may be a read error: a sequence one base away is much more abundant. The V and J genes are TRBV28 and TRBJ2-2; weak D call: TRBD2 (5 bases). CDR3 length: 13 residues. Germline loops: CDR1 MDHEN, CDR2 SYDVKM. The CDR3 loop is CASSLSQTGEPFF. The CDR3 DNA reads TGTGCCAGCAGTTTATCACAGACCGGGGAGCCGTTTTTT.

In its sample, this clonotype was seen many times. The gene calls are TRBV7-9 and TRBJ1-5, with D possibly being TRBD1 (5 bases). Trimming removed 4 bases from V and 3 bases from J, with 16 bases in between. This CDR3 comprises 16 residues. Per germline, CDR1 SEHNR and CDR2 FQNEAQ (reference sequence). The CDR3 DNA reads TGTGCCAGCAGCTCCCCGGACATTTTCCCCAATCAGCCCCAGCATTTT. Translating gives CASSSPDIFPNQPQHF.

This clonotype came up a few times. V and J are TRBV15 and TRBJ1-2; possibly TRBD1 for D (5 bases). With 0 bases removed from V and 3 bases from J, the gap between germline ends came to 11 bases. CDR3 length equals 15 residues. CDR1 is LNHNV and CDR2 is YYDKDF in the germline V gene (reference sequence). The CDR3 bases are TGTGCCACCAGCAGAGATGACAGACCCTACTATGGCTACACCTTC. This translates into CATSRDDRPYYGYTF. Drawing the rest from reference TRBV15 and TRBJ1-2, the complete variable domain is DAMVIQNPRYQVTQFGKPVTLSCSQTLNHNVMYWYQQKSSQAPKLLFHYYDKDFNNEADTPDNFQSRRPNTSFCFLDIRSPGLGDTAMYLCATSRDDRPYYGYTFGSGTRLTVV.

This clonotype was seen repeatedly, ten times or more. J is TRBJ2-7 and V is TRBV5-1, with 7 bases that match TRBD1. V was pared by 0 bases and J by 5 bases, with 2 bases of the junction left unmatched. CDR3 length equals 13 residues. Germline lookup yields CDR1 SGHRS and CDR2 YFSETQ. CDR3 in amino acids: CASSLEGAHEQYF. The CDR3 bases are TGCGCCAGCAGCTTGGAGGGGGCACACGAGCAGTACTTC.

In this sample, this clonotype turned up many times. The rearrangement uses TRBV12-3 or TRBV12-4 and TRBJ2-5; D gene uncertain. CDR3 length equals 13 residues. Deletions cut 4 bases from V and 2 bases from J, with 8 bases between. The CDR3 here is CASSYLNQETQYF. Here the CDR3 DNA reads TGTGCCAGCAGTTACCTCAATCAAGAGACCCAGTACTTC.